The 29 T cell receptor beta chains below come from one sample, sequenced in a study of cytomegalovirus exposure and HLA in healthy donors. PCR involved 60 Vbeta and 13 Jbeta primers. Sequenced by immunoSEQ multiplex PCR; TCRdb stores in-frame clones only, minus some. The data show around 130,000 clones, roughly 84% seen once. Source material: PBMCs. The source of these receptors is a boy under 18 in good health and CMV-seronegative.

The gene calls are TRBV6-1 and TRBJ1-1; 7 nucleotides align to TRBD1. The CDR3 extends over 15 amino acids. CDR1 MNHNS and CDR2 SASEGT come from the germline V gene. V lost 4 bases to trimming and J lost 1 base; unmatched junction nucleotides: 6. The CDR3 DNA is TGTGCCAGCAGTGTCTTGGGACAGACGAACACTGAAGCTTTCTTT. It encodes CASSVLGQTNTEAFF.

The chain recombines TRBV6-5 with TRBJ2-7, with 9 nucleotides matching TRBD1. Per germline, CDR1 MNHEY and CDR2 SVGAGI. Trimming at V came to 6 bases and at J to 3 bases, leaving 6 bases not matched to a gene. This CDR3 has 14 residues. In nucleotides, the CDR3 is TGTGCCAGCAGCCCTGGACAGGGGTTCTACGAGCAGTACTTC. Its protein is CASSPGQGFYEQYF.

The rearrangement joins TRBV7-8 to TRBJ2-1; D might be TRBD2 (6 bases). Germline lookup yields CDR1 SGHVS and CDR2 FQNEAQ. This CDR3 has 12 amino acids. The V gene lost 5 bases and the J gene lost 7 bases, with 9 bases spanning the gap. CDR3 residues: CASSHRGNEQFF. The CDR3 bases are TGTGCCAGCAGCCATCGGGGGAATGAGCAGTTCTTC.

The chain couples TRBV6-1 to TRBJ1-4, with unresolved D. Deletions cut 6 bases from V and 5 bases from J, with 13 bases between. CDR1 is MNHNS, CDR2 SASEGT, per germline. The CDR3 loop spans 14 amino acids. CDR3 in DNA: TGTGCCAGCAGGATAGCAACGGAGAATGAAAAACTGTTTTTT. Translation: CASRIATENEKLFF.

With respect to this clone: Compared with germline, one end of the junction differs, possibly owing to a read error. CDR3 DNA: TGTGCCAGCAGATTAGCGGCAGGGAACACCGGGGAGCTGTTTTTT. Translated, it gives CASRLAAGNTGELFF. The V call is TRBV7-9, the J call TRBJ2-2; a weak D match, TRBD2 (6 bases). This CDR3 contains 15 residues. The germline V gene has CDR1 SEHNR and CDR2 FQNEAQ (reference sequence).

V and J are TRBV4-2 and TRBJ2-7, with D perhaps matching TRBD1 (5 bases). The CDR3 is 15 amino acids. CDR1 is LGHNA and CDR2 is YNFKEQ in the germline V gene. Deletions cut 4 bases from V and 3 bases from J, with 16 bases between. Here the CDR3 DNA reads TGTGCCAGCAGCCGCGAGACAGAGGTAAGCTACGAGCAGTACTTC. Its translation is CASSRETEVSYEQYF.

V is TRBV5-6 and J is TRBJ2-3, with no clear D. The CDR3 extends over 13 amino acids. V dropped 5 bases and J dropped 2 bases, with 9 bases sitting between them. From germline, CDR1 is SGHDT and CDR2 YYEEEE. CDR3 loop: CASRNPDTDTQYF. In DNA, the CDR3 is TGTGCCAGCAGGAACCCAGACACAGATACGCAGTATTTT.

The V gene is TRBV14, the J gene TRBJ1-3; D possibly corresponds to TRBD1 (5 bases). Trimming left V 1 base short and J 3 bases short, with 10 bases between. Germline CDR1 SGHDN, CDR2 FVKESK. This CDR3 comprises 15 residues. CDR3 amino acids: CASSQAAGVGNTIYF. Here the CDR3 DNA reads TGTGCCAGCAGCCAAGCTGCGGGGGTTGGAAACACCATATATTTT.

The V and J genes are TRBV9 and TRBJ2-3, with D maybe TRBD1 (6 bases). The CDR3 has 14 amino acids. Looked up from germline, CDR1 is SGDLS and CDR2 is YYNGEE. Trimming stripped 8 bases from V and 3 bases from J, with 16 bases between. CDR3 protein: CARGVDRRTDTQYF. The CDR3 region has the DNA TGTGCCAGGGGGGTAGACAGGCGGACAGATACGCAGTATTTT.

This clone is a singleton in its sample. The chain links TRBV6-6 to TRBJ2-1; D possibly corresponds to TRBD1 (6 bases). This CDR3 spans 16 amino acids. The V gene lost 3 bases and the J gene lost 5 bases, with 17 bases spanning the gap. Germline values: CDR1 MNHNY, CDR2 SVGAGI (reference sequence). CDR3 coding DNA: TGTGCCAGCAGTTATTGGAACAGGGCCCCGGACAATGAGCAGTTCTTC. Amino acid sequence: CASSYWNRAPDNEQFF.

The gene calls are TRBV7-6 and TRBJ2-3, with TRBD2 matching 12 bases. Germline loops: CDR1 SGHVS, CDR2 FNYEAQ. V trimming: 5 bases; J trimming: 1 base; junction bases outside the gene matches: 7. CDR3 length: 17 amino acids. The CDR3 is CASSPPRTSGGTDTQYF. The CDR3, as DNA: TGTGCCAGCAGCCCTCCCCGGACTAGCGGGGGCACAGATACGCAGTATTTT. The whole variable domain, filled in from reference TRBV7-6 and TRBJ2-3, reads GAGVSQSPRYKVTKRGQDVALRCDPISGHVSLYWYRQALGQGPEFLTYFNYEAQQDKSGLPNDRFSAERPEGSISTLTIQRTEQRDSAMYRCASSPPRTSGGTDTQYFGPGTRLTVL.

The rearrangement uses TRBV27 and TRBJ2-5, with TRBD1 matching over 7 bases. The CDR3 covers 15 residues. The V segment lost 3 bases and the J segment 7 bases; nucleotides outside the gene matches: 11. In germline, CDR1 is MNHEY, CDR2 SMNVEV (reference sequence). The CDR3 DNA is TGTGCCAGCAGTTTGCAAGGGGGCGCAGGTGGGACCCAGTACTTC. This sequence encodes CASSLQGGAGGTQYF.

The chain uses TRBV5-4 and TRBJ2-3; unclear D gene. Germline V gives CDR1 SGHNT, CDR2 YYREEE (reference sequence). This CDR3 is built from 18 residues. Trimming took 1 base from V and 0 from J, leaving 18 bases between them. The CDR3 nucleotides read TGTGCCAGCAGCTTGAATCCGTCGGTGATATCTAGCACAGATACGCAGTATTTT. Translation gives CASSLNPSVISSTDTQYF.

About this clone: Different DNA sequences within this sample yield the same CDR3. J is TRBJ1-1 and V is TRBV6-5; D is perhaps TRBD1 (5 bases). Trimming removed 3 bases from V and 4 bases from J, with 12 bases in between. Per the germline V gene, CDR1 is MNHEY and CDR2 is SVGAGI. This CDR3 has 14 residues. Written as DNA, the CDR3 is TGTGCCAGCAGTTATGGGGCGGTGGGCACTGAAGCTTTCTTT. It specifies CASSYGAVGTEAFF.

The V gene is TRBV11-3, the J gene TRBJ2-1; 7 bases match TRBD2. Germline V CDR1 and CDR2: SGHNT, YENEEA. The CDR3 loop spans 16 amino acids. The junction had 8 bases not matched to a gene; V was cut back by 2 bases and J by 4 bases. CDR3 coding DNA: TGTGCCAGCAGCTTACTCGGCGGGACTACATACAATGAGCAGTTCTTC. Encoded protein: CASSLLGGTTYNEQFF.

The V call is TRBV9, the J call TRBJ2-3, with a weak D call TRBD1 (6 bases). CDR1 and CDR2 from the germline V gene are SGDLS and YYNGEE. The V gene lost 7 bases and the J gene lost 5 bases, with 17 bases spanning the gap. This CDR3 has 14 residues. CDR3 amino acids: CASGGPPYGDTQYF. The CDR3 bases are TGTGCCAGCGGGGGCCCACCCTACGGAGATACGCAGTATTTT.

This clone was counted between two and nine times. The rearrangement uses TRBV5-6 and TRBJ1-3; D unclear. Deletions cut 0 bases from V and 1 base from J, with 5 bases between. Germline V gives CDR1 SGHDT, CDR2 YYEEEE. This CDR3 region has 14 residues. The CDR3: CASSLAVSGNTIYF. The CDR3 nucleotides are TGTGCCAGCAGCTTGGCCGTTTCTGGAAACACCATATATTTT.

CDR3: CASSWTGLNTEAFF. CDR3 coding DNA: TGCGCCAGCAGCTGGACAGGGTTGAACACTGAAGCTTTCTTT. The J gene is TRBJ1-1, the V gene TRBV5-1, with TRBD1 matching 8 bases. The CDR3 has 14 amino acids. The V gene end was trimmed by 3 bases and the J gene end by 0 bases; junction bases not matched to a gene: 1. Germline CDR1 and CDR2: SGHRS and YFSETQ.

The chain's CDR3 is CASSPSGGTNNEKLFF. CDR3 bases: TGTGCCAGCAGCCCCTCGGGGGGCACCAATAATGAAAAACTGTTTTTT. This chain connects TRBV6-9 to TRBJ1-4, with D tentatively TRBD1 (6 bases). Germline CDR1 reads MNHGY; CDR2 reads SVAAGI. V dropped 6 bases and J dropped 4 bases, with 18 bases sitting between them. There are 16 residues in the CDR3.

The chain carries TRBV7-2 and TRBJ2-1; 9 bases align to TRBD2. This CDR3 comprises 16 residues. Germline V gene sequence: CDR1 SGHTA, CDR2 FQGNSA. V was clipped by 0 bases and J by 4 bases; unmatched bases: 4. In DNA form, the CDR3 reads TGTGCCAGCAGCTTAGCGACTAGCGGCACATACAATGAGCAGTTCTTC. The encoded protein is CASSLATSGTYNEQFF.

CDR3 bases: TGTGCCAGCAGCCGAAGGGTAGCGGGAGCTTCCTACAATGAGCAGTTCTTC. Its translation: CASSRRVAGASYNEQFF. The chain employs TRBV11-2 and TRBJ2-1; TRBD2 matches 9 bases. Germline assignment: CDR1 SGHAT and CDR2 FQNNGV. CDR3 length: 17 residues. V trimming: 5 bases; J trimming: 1 base; junction bases outside the gene matches: 9.

V is TRBV9 and J is TRBJ2-2, with 7 bases identical to TRBD1. Germline CDR1 is SGDLS and CDR2 is YYNGEE. The CDR3 sequence is 15 residues long. Unmatched junction bases numbered 5, after V lost 2 bases and J lost 4 bases. In DNA, the CDR3 is TGTGCCAGCAGCGTTGGACAGGCGGTCACCGGGGAGCTGTTTTTT. It yields the protein CASSVGQAVTGELFF.

The V gene is TRBV6-5, the J gene TRBJ2-1; D possibly corresponds to TRBD1 (5 bases). This CDR3 comprises 15 residues. V was cut by 4 bases and J by 4 bases, with 14 bases left in between. The germline gives CDR1 MNHEY, CDR2 SVGAGI. The CDR3 protein is CASSFDRPFYNEQFF. CDR3 DNA sequence: TGTGCCAGCAGTTTTGACAGACCATTTTACAATGAGCAGTTCTTC.

The V and J genes are TRBV6-4 and TRBJ2-3; D not certain. The germline V gene encodes CDR1 MRHNA and CDR2 SNTAGT. The CDR3 consists of 15 residues. The V end lost 2 bases, the J end lost 5 bases, and 14 bases lay between the germline ends. The DNA for the CDR3 is TGTGCCAGCAGTGACATAGTAAGCCGGAGAGATACGCAGTATTTT. Residues: CASSDIVSRRDTQYF.

The chain uses TRBV2 and TRBJ2-6, with no clear D. Deletions cut 10 bases from V and 0 bases from J, with 13 bases between. CDR3 size: 15 residues. Germline V gives CDR1 SNHLY, CDR2 FYNNEI. The CDR3 reads CATNRHDSGANVLTF. The CDR3 region has the DNA TGTGCCACGAACCGACACGACTCTGGGGCCAACGTCCTGACTTTC.

On this clone: At one boundary the junction diverges from the germline segment, which might be a read error. This rearrangement joins TRBV6-5 to TRBJ1-2; D not certain. Germline CDR1 is MNHEY and CDR2 is SVGAGI. This CDR3 spans 12 amino acids. The CDR3 reads CASKRGDYGYPF. The CDR3 DNA reads TGTGCCAGCAAACGGGGTGACTATGGCTACCCCTTC.

The rearrangement uses TRBV29-1 and TRBJ2-1; 7 bases match TRBD1. The CDR3 spans 14 residues. Looked up from germline, CDR1 is SQVTM and CDR2 is ANQGSEA. V gave up 7 bases and J gave up 0 bases; unmatched junction bases: 6. The CDR3 loop is CSAKQGNSYNEQFF. CDR3 DNA sequence: TGCAGCGCGAAACAGGGGAACTCCTACAATGAGCAGTTCTTC.

The CDR3 nucleotides are TGTGCCAGCAGCAACCGGAACTATGGCTACACCTTC. Translated, it gives CASSNRNYGYTF. This chain joins TRBV14 and TRBJ1-2; D gene uncertain. V dropped 5 bases and J dropped 2 bases, with 6 bases sitting between them. There are 12 residues in the CDR3. Germline V gives CDR1 SGHDN, CDR2 FVKESK.

The chain carries TRBV5-1 and TRBJ1-5; 9 nucleotides align to TRBD1. Trimming took 4 bases from V and 8 from J; bases not matched to a gene: 4. Germline assignment: CDR1 SGHRS and CDR2 YFSETQ. The CDR3 has 13 residues. CDR3 amino acids: CASSETGGEPQHF. CDR3 DNA: TGCGCCAGCAGCGAGACAGGGGGGGAGCCCCAGCATTTT.